This entry describes one TCR beta chain. The assay was immunoSEQ multiplex PCR, and TCRdb's table has in-frame clones only and misses some. The sample yields approximately 330,000 clones, almost 80% seen once. J gave up 8 bases and V 3 bases, and 3 bases lay outside the gene matches. CDR3 length equals 12 residues. CDR1 LNHDA and CDR2 SQIVND come from the germline V gene (reference sequence). This entry is derived from a study of cytotoxic CD8 clonotypes in ibrutinib-treated CLL. Study background: The patients, some 12 relapsed/refractory and roughly 15 treatment-naive, included 17 who were IGHV unmutated.

Sequencing was performed on PBMCs, taken before ibrutinib treatment. The source is a human donor with chronic lymphocytic leukemia. The chain recombines TRBV19 with TRBJ1-2; 7 nucleotides match TRBD1. CDR3 bases: TGTGCCAGTAGTATGCGACAGGGCGGCTACACCTTC. It yields the protein CASSMRQGGYTF. The full variable domain, in which reference TRBV19 and TRBJ1-2 provide the parts outside the CDR3, is DGGITQSPKYLFRKEGQNVTLSCEQNLNHDAMYWYRQDPGQGLRLIYYSQIVNDFQKGDIAEGYSVSREKKESFPLTVTSAQKNPTAFYLCASSMRQGGYTFGSGTRLTVV.